This is a list of T cell receptor beta chains from one sample in a study of T cell responses to AZD1222 COVID-19 vaccine. Sequencing was performed with immunoSEQ multiplex PCR; in TCRdb, only in-frame clones are kept and a portion is missing. This sample has 130,000 to 150,000 clones, with approximately 93% found just once. The input for sequencing was peripheral blood, taken after recovery from COVID-19. These receptors came from an adult who had recovered from COVID-19. Both conserved end residues are part of each CDR3. The D gene is left open where the match is weak. Rows may omit the clone size; those that give it use once, few, many or a size class.

v_call: TRBV28
clone_size: -
j_call: TRBJ1-1
d_call: -
cdr3_aa: CASSLDRGTEAFF
cdr3_nt: TGTGCCAGCAGTTTAGACCGGGGGACTGAAGCTTTCTTT

v_call: TRBV2
clone_size: few
j_call: TRBJ2-7
d_call: TRBD2
cdr3_aa: CASSGTSGRGNYEQYF
cdr3_nt: TGTGCCAGCAGTGGGACTAGCGGGAGGGGTAACTACGAGCAGTACTTC

v_call: TRBV19
clone_size: -
j_call: TRBJ1-4
d_call: -
cdr3_aa: CASTRPGRGEKLFF
cdr3_nt: TGTGCCAGTACTCGACCGGGACGGGGTGAAAAACTGTTTTTT

v_call: TRBV27
clone_size: -
j_call: TRBJ1-2
d_call: -
cdr3_aa: CASRGVDRPNYGYTF
cdr3_nt: TGTGCCAGCAGAGGCGTGGACAGACCTAACTATGGCTACACCTTC

v_call: TRBV12-5
clone_size: -
j_call: TRBJ2-7
d_call: -
cdr3_aa: CASGLGPSYEQYF
cdr3_nt: TGTGCTAGTGGTTTGGGCCCCTCCTACGAGCAGTACTTC

v_call: TRBV28
clone_size: -
j_call: TRBJ1-5
d_call: TRBD1
cdr3_aa: CASSRTGSWYSNQPQHF
cdr3_nt: TGTGCCAGCAGTCGGACAGGGTCGTGGTATAGCAATCAGCCCCAGCATTTT

v_call: TRBV5-1
clone_size: -
j_call: TRBJ2-7
d_call: -
cdr3_aa: CASSSTSEQYF
cdr3_nt: TGCGCCAGCAGCTCCACCTCCGAGCAGTACTTC

v_call: TRBV11-2
clone_size: -
j_call: TRBJ1-2
d_call: -
cdr3_aa: CASSPGQLLNYGYTF
cdr3_nt: TGTGCCAGCAGCCCCGGGCAGCTCCTTAACTATGGCTACACCTTC

v_call: TRBV6-5
clone_size: once
j_call: TRBJ2-7
d_call: TRBD1
cdr3_aa: CASSRTGQSYEQYF
cdr3_nt: TGTGCCAGCAGTCGGACGGGACAGTCCTACGAGCAGTACTTC

v_call: TRBV5-1
clone_size: -
j_call: TRBJ1-1
d_call: -
cdr3_aa: CASSLVGEDTEAFF
cdr3_nt: TGCGCCAGCAGCTTGGTGGGGGAGGACACTGAAGCTTTCTTT

v_call: TRBV3-1/TRBV3-2
clone_size: -
j_call: TRBJ1-1
d_call: -
cdr3_aa: CASSQEGGRGNTEAFF
cdr3_nt: TGTGCCAGCAGCCAAGAGGGAGGGCGAGGGAACACTGAAGCTTTCTTT

v_call: TRBV7-9
clone_size: few
j_call: TRBJ1-5
d_call: -
cdr3_aa: CASSPYGNQPQHF
cdr3_nt: TGTGCCAGCAGTCCATACGGGAATCAGCCCCAGCATTTT

v_call: TRBV6-6
clone_size: -
j_call: TRBJ1-2
d_call: TRBD1
cdr3_aa: CASSFNRGRNDGYTF
cdr3_nt: TGTGCCAGCAGTTTCAATAGGGGGCGGAACGATGGCTACACCTTC

v_call: TRBV9
clone_size: -
j_call: TRBJ2-3
d_call: TRBD2
cdr3_aa: CASSVVAGGPGTQYF
cdr3_nt: TGTGCCAGCAGCGTAGTAGCGGGAGGGCCAGGGACGCAGTATTTT

v_call: TRBV24-1
clone_size: -
j_call: TRBJ2-5
d_call: TRBD1
cdr3_aa: CASGQGTTQYF
cdr3_nt: TGTGCCTCGGGACAGGGGACGACCCAGTACTTC

v_call: TRBV7-8
clone_size: -
j_call: TRBJ2-1
d_call: -
cdr3_aa: CASSFEGAMGGDEQFF
cdr3_nt: TGTGCCAGCAGCTTCGAAGGGGCCATGGGTGGGGATGAGCAGTTCTTC

v_call: TRBV7-9
clone_size: -
j_call: TRBJ1-1
d_call: -
cdr3_aa: CASSPGQVNTEAFF
cdr3_nt: TGTGCCAGCAGCCCCGGGCAGGTGAACACTGAAGCTTTCTTT

v_call: TRBV27
clone_size: -
j_call: TRBJ2-7
d_call: -
cdr3_aa: CASSLYGGSQNTYEQYF
cdr3_nt: TGTGCCAGCAGTTTATACGGTGGAAGTCAAAATACCTACGAGCAGTACTTC

v_call: TRBV5-1
clone_size: once
j_call: TRBJ2-1
d_call: TRBD2
cdr3_aa: CASSLRAGGVNEQFF
cdr3_nt: TGCGCCAGCAGCCTCCGGGCGGGAGGGGTCAATGAGCAGTTCTTC

v_call: TRBV18
clone_size: -
j_call: TRBJ1-2
d_call: TRBD1
cdr3_aa: CASSLGTGESGYTF
cdr3_nt: TGTGCCAGCTCACTGGGGACAGGGGAGTCTGGCTACACCTTC

v_call: TRBV28
clone_size: -
j_call: TRBJ1-3
d_call: TRBD1
cdr3_aa: CASVDRSSGNTIYF
cdr3_nt: TGTGCCAGCGTGGACAGGAGCTCTGGAAACACCATATATTTT

v_call: TRBV28
clone_size: -
j_call: TRBJ2-1
d_call: TRBD2
cdr3_aa: CASSLIAGVVIIEQFF
cdr3_nt: TGTGCCAGCAGTTTAATAGCGGGAGTGGTCATTATAGAGCAGTTCTTC

v_call: TRBV15
clone_size: once
j_call: TRBJ1-3
d_call: -
cdr3_aa: CATSRDSRSGNTIYF
cdr3_nt: TGTGCCACCAGCAGGGACAGCCGCTCTGGAAACACCATATATTTT

v_call: TRBV6-5
clone_size: -
j_call: TRBJ1-2
d_call: -
cdr3_aa: CASSYSSIRVPYGYTF
cdr3_nt: TGTGCCAGCAGTTACTCGAGCATTAGGGTACCCTATGGCTACACCTTC

v_call: TRBV6-5
clone_size: -
j_call: TRBJ1-1
d_call: -
cdr3_aa: CASSYYSVNTEAFF
cdr3_nt: TGTGCCAGCAGTTATTATTCGGTGAACACTGAAGCTTTCTTT

v_call: TRBV5-4
clone_size: -
j_call: TRBJ2-5
d_call: -
cdr3_aa: CASSLDLTGRETQYF
cdr3_nt: TGTGCCAGCAGCTTGGACCTAACTGGGCGAGAGACCCAGTACTTC

v_call: TRBV3-1/TRBV3-2
clone_size: once
j_call: TRBJ2-7
d_call: TRBD2
cdr3_aa: CASSRLPGLAGGEQYF
cdr3_nt: TGTGCCAGCAGCCGGTTACCGGGACTAGCGGGAGGGGAGCAGTACTTC

v_call: TRBV24-1
clone_size: -
j_call: TRBJ2-3
d_call: -
cdr3_aa: CATSDSWADTQYF
cdr3_nt: TGTGCCACCAGTGACTCCTGGGCAGATACGCAGTATTTT